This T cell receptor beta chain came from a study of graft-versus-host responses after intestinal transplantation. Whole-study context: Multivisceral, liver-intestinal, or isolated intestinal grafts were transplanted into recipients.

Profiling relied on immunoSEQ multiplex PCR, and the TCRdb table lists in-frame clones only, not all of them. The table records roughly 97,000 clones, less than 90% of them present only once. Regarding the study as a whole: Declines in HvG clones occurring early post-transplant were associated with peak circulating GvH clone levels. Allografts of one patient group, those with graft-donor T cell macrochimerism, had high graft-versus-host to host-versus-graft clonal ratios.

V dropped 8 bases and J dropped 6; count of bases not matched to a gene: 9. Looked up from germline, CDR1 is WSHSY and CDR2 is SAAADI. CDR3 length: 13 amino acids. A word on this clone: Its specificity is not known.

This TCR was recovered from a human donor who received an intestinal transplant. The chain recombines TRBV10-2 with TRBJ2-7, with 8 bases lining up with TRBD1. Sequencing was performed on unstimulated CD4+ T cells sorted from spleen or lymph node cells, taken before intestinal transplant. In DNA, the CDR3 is TGCGCCAGCCGGGACAGGAAGGCTGGCGAGCAGTACTTC. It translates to CASRDRKAGEQYF.